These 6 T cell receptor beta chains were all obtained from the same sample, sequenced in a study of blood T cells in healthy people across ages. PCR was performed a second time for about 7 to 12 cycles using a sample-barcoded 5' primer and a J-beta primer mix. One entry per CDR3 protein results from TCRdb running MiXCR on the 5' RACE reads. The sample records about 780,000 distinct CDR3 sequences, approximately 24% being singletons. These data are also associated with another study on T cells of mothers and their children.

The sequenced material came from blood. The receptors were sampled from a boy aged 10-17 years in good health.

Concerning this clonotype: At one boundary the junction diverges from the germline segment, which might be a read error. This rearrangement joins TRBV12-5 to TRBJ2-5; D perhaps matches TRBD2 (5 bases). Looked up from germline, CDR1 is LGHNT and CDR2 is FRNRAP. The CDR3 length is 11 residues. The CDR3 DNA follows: TGTGCTAGTGGAACCAATCGGGGTGTGTTCTTC. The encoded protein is CASGTNRGVFF.

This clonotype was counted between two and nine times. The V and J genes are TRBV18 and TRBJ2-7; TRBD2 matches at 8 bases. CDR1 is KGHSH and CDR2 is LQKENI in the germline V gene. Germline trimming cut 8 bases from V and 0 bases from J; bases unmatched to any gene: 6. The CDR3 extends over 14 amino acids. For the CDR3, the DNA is TGTGCCAGCACTAGAAGCGGGGGCTCCTACGAGCAGTACTTC. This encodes CASTRSGGSYEQYF.

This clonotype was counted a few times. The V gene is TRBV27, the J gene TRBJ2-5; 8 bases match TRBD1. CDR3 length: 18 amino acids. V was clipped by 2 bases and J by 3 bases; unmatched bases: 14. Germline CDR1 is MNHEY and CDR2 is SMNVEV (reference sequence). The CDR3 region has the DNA TGTGCCAGCAGTTTAGGGGCCGGAGGGAAGGACAGGGAAGAGACCCAGTACTTC. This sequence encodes CASSLGAGGKDREETQYF.

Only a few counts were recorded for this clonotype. CDR3 residues: CASSLWMGSGIDEQYF. The CDR3 bases are TGTGCCAGCAGTTTATGGATGGGCTCCGGGATTGACGAGCAGTACTTC. The chain employs TRBV12-3 or TRBV12-4 and TRBJ2-7; tentatively, D is TRBD2 (5 bases). This CDR3 contains 16 residues. Trimming shortened V by 2 bases and J by 5 bases, and 19 bases separated the two germline ends.

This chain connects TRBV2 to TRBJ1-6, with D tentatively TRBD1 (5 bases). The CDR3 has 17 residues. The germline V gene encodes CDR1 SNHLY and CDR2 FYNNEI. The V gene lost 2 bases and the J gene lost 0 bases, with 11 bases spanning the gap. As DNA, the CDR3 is TGTGCCAGCAGTGAATCCGGGGGGAACTCCTATAATTCACCCCTCCACTTT. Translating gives CASSESGGNSYNSPLHF.

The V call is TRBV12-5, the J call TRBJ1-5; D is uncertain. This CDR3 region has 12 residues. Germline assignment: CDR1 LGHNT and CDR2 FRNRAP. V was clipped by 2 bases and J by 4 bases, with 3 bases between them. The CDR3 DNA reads TGTGCTAGTGGTTTGCGGAATCAGCCCCAGCATTTT. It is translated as CASGLRNQPQHF.